This TCR beta chain was sequenced for a study of blood T cell repertoires in COVID-19. Original processing methods: Amplification of reference gene primers was used by the study to estimate nucleated cell counts. Method: immunoSEQ multiplex PCR; TCRdb's copy keeps in-frame clones and lacks some. The D gene and trimming were derived from the DNA, and the V and J assignments and clone size from that table. This repertoire shows approximately 340,000 clones, roughly 86% found once; its top ten account for roughly a tenth. Germline V CDR1 and CDR2: MNHEY, SMNVEV (reference sequence). There are 15 residues in the CDR3. With V trimmed by 6 bases and J by 0 bases, 6 bases remained unmatched. The Seattle patients, enrolled during active infection, were followed longitudinally.

This receptor was identified in a young man with COVID-19, enrolled during active disease. The gene calls are TRBV27 and TRBJ2-3; 7 nucleotides align to TRBD2. Sequencing was done on a sample of peripheral blood. The CDR3 spells CASSTGGRSTDTQYF. Written as DNA, the CDR3 is TGTGCCAGCAGCACGGGAGGAAGGAGCACAGATACGCAGTATTTT.